The next 28 T cell receptor beta chains were all read from a single sample in a study of read filtering for tumor transcriptome and immune sequencing. The library was built from around 400 ng RNA with molecular barcoded adaptors for alpha/delta and beta/gamma chains. TCRdb re-called the reads with MiXCR, one entry per CDR3 protein. The sample consists of about 57,000 distinct CDR3 sequences, approximately 15% of them appearing once. The source material was a population of CD138-negative cells sorted from bone marrow. These receptors all come from a donor at least 40 years old with multiple myeloma.

This clonotype was counted ten times or more. The chain has TRBV29-1 and TRBJ2-7, with 7 positions matching TRBD2. This CDR3 region has 12 residues. Germline V gene sequence: CDR1 SQVTM, CDR2 ANQGSEA. Trimming at V came to 7 bases and at J to 1 base, leaving 4 bases not matched to a gene. The CDR3 nucleotides read TGCAGCGGACGGGACTATTCCTACGAGCAGTACTTC. Protein sequence: CSGRDYSYEQYF.

This clonotype was found many times. The chain is built from TRBV29-1 and TRBJ2-2; D perhaps matches TRBD1 (5 bases). The length of the CDR3 is 11 residues. Germline loops: CDR1 SQVTM, CDR2 ANQGSEA. V gave up 8 bases and J gave up 8 bases, with 12 bases separating them. CDR3: CSFRVAGELFF. As DNA, the CDR3 is TGCAGCTTCAGGGTCGCTGGGGAGCTGTTTTTT.

At least ten counts were recorded for this clonotype. This sequence joins TRBV4-1 and TRBJ2-3; 11 bases are shared with TRBD2. V shed 2 bases, J shed 3 bases, and the junction held 7 bases outside the gene matches. Germline CDR1 MGHRA, CDR2 YSYEKL. This CDR3 spans 17 amino acids. The DNA for the CDR3 is TGCGCCAGCAGCCAACCTTCTAGCGGGAGGAGGACAGATACGCAGTATTTT. Protein sequence: CASSQPSSGRRTDTQYF.

Only a few counts were recorded for this clonotype. Possible read error: a much larger clone is one base away. The genes are TRBV20-1 and TRBJ2-1; either TRBD1 or TRBD2 may fit D (5 bases each). Germline V CDR1 and CDR2: DFQATT, SNEGSKA (reference sequence). The CDR3 is 15 amino acids. The CDR3 reads CSPSALTGTGNGQFF. The CDR3 bases are TGCAGTCCTTCAGCCCTTACGGGAACAGGCAATGGGCAGTTCTTC.

This clonotype appeared many times. The chain is built from TRBV11-2 and TRBJ2-1; the D gene is possibly TRBD2 (6 bases). The germline gives CDR1 SGHAT, CDR2 FQNNGV. Deletions cut 8 bases from V and 8 bases from J, with 19 bases between. The CDR3 consists of 14 residues. For the CDR3, the DNA is TGTGCCAGCGGCCCGTCGGGGAGGTTTCATGAGCAGTTCTTC. Translated, it gives CASGPSGRFHEQFF.

This clonotype has at least ten counts. This chain joins TRBV7-8 and TRBJ2-7, with D tentatively TRBD2 (5 bases). This CDR3 contains 16 residues. Trimming left V 0 bases short and J 3 bases short, with 15 bases between. Germline V gene sequence: CDR1 SGHVS, CDR2 FQNEAQ. CDR3 DNA sequence: TGTGCCAGCAGCTTAGCCCCGGCAGGAGGTAGCTACGAGCAGTACTTC. This encodes CASSLAPAGGSYEQYF.

The chain uses TRBV7-3 and TRBJ2-1; D call uncertain. Looked up from germline, CDR1 is SGHTA and CDR2 is FQGTGA. This CDR3 contains 13 residues. Trimming left V 2 bases short and J 3 bases short, with 5 bases between. Here the CDR3 DNA reads TGTGCCAGCAGCTTAGGCTTCTACAATGAGCAGTTCTTC. It encodes CASSLGFYNEQFF.

This clonotype was seen repeatedly, ten times or more. This chain links TRBV30 with TRBJ1-1; no definite D call. The CDR3 is 11 residues long. CDR1 GTSNPN and CDR2 SVGIG come from the germline V gene (reference sequence). With 5 bases removed from V and 8 bases from J, the gap between germline ends came to 12 bases. The CDR3 DNA is TGTGCCTGGGCGGGAGGAAAGGAAGCTTTCTTT. Translated: CAWAGGKEAFF.

V usage is TRBV11-3 and J usage is TRBJ2-5; TRBD2 matches at 14 bases. The germline gives CDR1 SGHNT, CDR2 YENEEA. This CDR3 comprises 18 residues. Germline trimming cut 4 bases from V and 6 bases from J; bases unmatched to any gene: 13. The CDR3 is CASSYGLAGGGSMKTQYF. The CDR3 nucleotides read TGTGCCAGCAGCTATGGACTAGCGGGAGGAGGGTCGATGAAGACCCAGTACTTC.

The CDR3, as DNA: TGTGCCAGCAGCTTTGGACAGGGGGTCCAATATACGCAGTATTTT. Its translation: CASSFGQGVQYTQYF. The V call is TRBV7-2, the J call TRBJ2-3; 10 positions match TRBD1. CDR1 and CDR2 (germline): SGHTA, FQGNSA. This CDR3 has 15 amino acids. Losses at the gene ends were 3 bases for V and 7 bases for J; bases not matched to a gene: 7. Full variable domain (rest looked up from reference TRBV7-2 and TRBJ2-3): GAGVSQSPSNKVTEKGKDVELRCDPISGHTALYWYRQSLGQGLEFLIYFQGNSAPDKSGLPSDRFSAERTGGSVSTLTIQRTQQEDSAVYLCASSFGQGVQYTQYFGPGTRLTVL.

This clonotype was seen a few times. V usage is TRBV6-2 or TRBV6-3 and J usage is TRBJ2-2; the match to TRBD2 covers 7 bases. V lost 0 bases to trimming and J lost 2 bases; unmatched junction nucleotides: 6. Germline assignment: CDR1 MNHEY and CDR2 SVGEGT. CDR3 size: 17 residues. CDR3 nucleotide sequence: TGTGCCAGCAGTTACTCGAATCTAGCGGTCAACACCGGGGAGCTGTTTTTT. This codes for CASSYSNLAVNTGELFF.

Regarding this clonotype: A single base is all that separates this from a far larger clone, so a read error is likely. The chain couples TRBV11-2 to TRBJ2-1, with 13 positions matching TRBD2. The CDR3 length is 19 residues. Germline V gene data show CDR1 as SGHAT and CDR2 as FQNNGV. The CDR3 DNA reads as TGTGCCAGCAGCTCCAGGACTAGCGGGAGCTCTTCATCACGGAATGGGCAGTTCTTC. Translating it yields CASSSRTSGSSSSRNGQFF.

To note about this clonotype: At one end the junction does not follow the germline gene, possibly because of a read error. The V and J genes are TRBV6-5 and TRBJ2-1; 10 bases fit TRBD2. In germline, CDR1 is MNHEY, CDR2 SVGAGI. CDR3 size: 14 residues. The CDR3 DNA follows: TGTGCCAGCAGTTTACTAGCGGGATACAATGGGCAGTTCTTC. Amino acids: CASSLLAGYNGQFF.

The table lists this clonotype with many counts. The CDR3 loop reads CSVDLGLAGDYNEQFF. CDR3 DNA: TGCAGCGTTGACCTAGGACTAGCGGGAGACTACAATGAGCAGTTCTTC. The J gene is TRBJ2-1, the V gene TRBV29-1; 13 bases map to TRBD2. The germline V gene has CDR1 SQVTM and CDR2 ANQGSEA. The CDR3 is made up of 16 amino acids. The V segment lost 3 bases and the J segment 3 bases; nucleotides outside the gene matches: 5.

On this clonotype itself: Possible read error: a much larger clone is one base away. The chain is built from TRBV7-2 and TRBJ1-5; D is undetermined. CDR1 is SGHTA, CDR2 FQGNSA, per germline. CDR3 length equals 15 residues. The CDR3 reads CASSLDRTPNQTQHF. The CDR3 DNA follows: TGTGCCAGCAGCTTAGACAGAACACCTAATCAGACCCAGCATTTT. The full variable domain, rest sourced from reference TRBV7-2 and TRBJ1-5, is GAGVSQSPSNKVTEKGKDVELRCDPISGHTALYWYRQSLGQGLEFLIYFQGNSAPDKSGLPSDRFSAERTGGSVSTLTIQRTQQEDSAVYLCASSLDRTPNQTQHFGDGTRLSIL.

This clonotype was seen repeatedly, ten times or more. The rearrangement joins TRBV13 to TRBJ2-3; 10 bases match TRBD2. This CDR3 region has 18 residues. Trimming cost V 3 bases and J 0 bases; bases outside gene matches: 9. Germline CDR1 reads PRHDT; CDR2 reads FYEKMQ (reference sequence). The CDR3, as DNA: TGTGCCAGCAGCTTTAAGGTAGCGGGAGGCTCTAGCACAGATACGCAGTATTTT. Its protein is CASSFKVAGGSSTDTQYF.

This clonotype was recorded many times. The genes are TRBV19 and TRBJ2-7, with 7 bases aligning to TRBD1. Unmatched junction bases numbered 2, after V lost 3 bases and J lost 0 bases. There are 14 residues in the CDR3. The germline V gene has CDR1 LNHDA and CDR2 SQIVND (reference sequence). The CDR3 protein is CASSMGTASYEQYF. As DNA, the CDR3 is TGTGCCAGTAGTATGGGGACAGCCTCCTACGAGCAGTACTTC.

This clonotype was counted at least ten times. The rearrangement uses TRBV2 and TRBJ2-1; D ambiguous. The CDR3 has 16 residues. V was shortened by 6 bases and J by 0 bases, with 15 bases between the two germline ends. CDR1 and CDR2 (germline): SNHLY, FYNNEI. CDR3 region: CASSYFDRASYNEQFF. In DNA form, the CDR3 reads TGTGCCAGCAGCTATTTTGACCGAGCCTCCTACAATGAGCAGTTCTTC.

This clonotype was seen ten or more times. The chain uses TRBV27 and TRBJ2-5; TRBD1 matches 10 bases. V was clipped by 2 bases and J by 5 bases; unmatched bases: 5. The CDR3 sequence is 15 residues long. Germline V gene data show CDR1 as MNHEY and CDR2 as SMNVEV (reference sequence). In nucleotides, the CDR3 is TGTGCCAGCAGTTTAGGTTGGGGACAGGGGGAGACCCAGTACTTC. This encodes CASSLGWGQGETQYF.

Points on this clonotype: With a far larger clone one base away, a read error is the likely cause. This chain's CDR3 is CASSTTSGTGADTQYF. The DNA for the CDR3 is TGTGCCAGCAGCACCACGAGCGGGACGGGGGCAGATACGCAGTATTTT. The V gene is TRBV7-3, the J gene TRBJ2-3; TRBD2 aligns across 7 bases. The J segment lost 4 bases and the V segment lost 5 bases, leaving 12 bases of the junction unmatched. The germline V gene encodes CDR1 SGHTA and CDR2 FQGTGA. The CDR3 totals 16 residues. Combining the CDR3 with reference TRBV7-3 and TRBJ2-3 gives the whole variable domain GAGVSQTPSNKVTEKGKYVELRCDPISGHTALYWYRQSLGQGPEFLIYFQGTGAADDSGLPNDRFFAVRPEGSVSTLKIQRTERGDSAVYLCASSTTSGTGADTQYFGPGTRLTVL.

With regard to this clonotype: One base away lies a much larger clone, so this may be a sequencing read error. The genes are TRBV29-1 and TRBJ2-3, with D unresolved. In germline, CDR1 is SQVTM, CDR2 ANQGSEA. The CDR3 covers 15 residues. V was cut by 3 bases and J by 1 base, with 14 bases left in between. In DNA, the CDR3 is TGCAGCGTTGACTCCAGAGCAACTGGCACAGATACGCAGTATTTT. Encoded protein: CSVDSRATGTDTQYF.

This clonotype was found many times. V gene TRBV28 combines with J gene TRBJ2-7, with D possibly being TRBD2 (6 bases). The CDR3 loop spans 13 amino acids. Trimming shortened V by 6 bases and J by 6 bases, and 15 bases separated the two germline ends. Germline V gives CDR1 MDHEN, CDR2 SYDVKM. The CDR3, as DNA: TGTGCCAGCAGCGACGGGAGTCCTCCCGAGCAGTACTTC. It codes for CASSDGSPPEQYF. The full variable domain, in which reference TRBV28 and TRBJ2-7 provide the parts outside the CDR3, is DVKVTQSSRYLVKRTGEKVFLECVQDMDHENMFWYRQDPGLGLRLIYFSYDVKMKEKGDIPEGYSVSREKKERFSLILESASTNQTSMYLCASSDGSPPEQYFGPGTRLTVT.

V and J are TRBV20-1 and TRBJ2-3, with D possibly being TRBD2 (6 bases). Trimming removed 5 bases at V and 0 bases at J, with 18 bases between. This CDR3 region has 16 residues. CDR1 and CDR2 (germline): DFQATT, SNEGSKA (reference sequence). DNA of the CDR3: TGCAGTGCTCGACGGGACTCCGACTATAGCACAGATACGCAGTATTTT. Its protein product is CSARRDSDYSTDTQYF.

The genes are TRBV11-1 and TRBJ1-1, with 7 bases fitting TRBD1. Germline CDR1 and CDR2: SGHAT and FQDESV (reference sequence). Unmatched junction bases numbered 9, after V lost 7 bases and J lost 1 base. This CDR3 region has 15 residues. CDR3 bases: TGTGCCAGCACCAAAACTGGGACAGCGAACACTGAAGCTTTCTTT. As protein: CASTKTGTANTEAFF.

On this clonotype itself: This may come from a read error, since a much larger clone is one base off. The V gene is TRBV4-2, the J gene TRBJ2-5; 8 nucleotides align to TRBD2. Germline V CDR1 and CDR2: LGHNA, YNFKEQ. J gave up 7 bases and V 8 bases, and 3 bases lay outside the gene matches. CDR3 length: 11 amino acids. The CDR3 DNA sequence: TGTGCCAGCCGGGGGGGTGGGACCCAGTACTTC. Its translation is CASRGGGTQYF.

In its sample, this clonotype was seen many times. The gene calls are TRBV7-3 and TRBJ2-1; TRBD1 agrees at 9 bases. CDR3 size: 15 residues. V lost 5 bases, J lost 5 bases, and 7 bases stayed unmatched. Germline loops: CDR1 SGHTA, CDR2 FQGTGA. The CDR3 spells CASSADRGSHNEQFF. The CDR3 bases are TGTGCCAGCAGCGCAGACAGGGGGTCCCACAATGAGCAGTTCTTC.

V usage is TRBV7-8 and J usage is TRBJ2-2, with D perhaps TRBD2 (6 bases). Germline-derived CDR1 and CDR2 are SGHVS and FQNEAQ. The CDR3 contains 16 residues. Trimming removed 1 base from V and 0 bases from J, with 9 bases in between. The DNA of the CDR3 is TGTGCCAGCAGCTTAGGAGCGGGCCCGAACACCGGGGAGCTGTTTTTT. Translating gives CASSLGAGPNTGELFF.

The J gene is TRBJ2-3, the V gene TRBV5-4; 11 nucleotides align to TRBD2. Germline V gene data show CDR1 as SGHNT and CDR2 as YYREEE (reference sequence). Germline trimming cut 4 bases from V and 0 bases from J; bases unmatched to any gene: 4. CDR3 length: 16 residues. This CDR3 reads CASSHRLAGSTDTQYF. The CDR3 bases are TGTGCCAGCAGCCACCGACTAGCGGGAAGCACAGATACGCAGTATTTT.